The 8 T cell receptor beta chains below were found in one sample sequenced in a study of blood T cells in healthy people across ages (dated by TCRdb to between 2014 and 2017). To prepare the library, 5' RACE was applied. Instrument on record: Illumina HiSeq 2500. A second PCR of about 6 to 11 cycles was performed with a sample-barcoded 5' primer and a J-beta primer mix. TCRdb reprocessing: public reads trimmed at Q25 with fastp, clones called with MiXCR, in-frame beta chains kept. Rows are unified per CDR3 protein, each entry keeping the most common DNA and genes. The sample has roughly 1.4 million distinct CDR3 sequences on record, around 59% of them singletons. The ten biggest clones cover over 6.5% of the sample. Sample: blood. The source of these receptors is a man between 18 and 29 years old in good health.

The chain has TRBV20-1 and TRBJ2-7, with D uncertain. The CDR3 has 12 amino acids. Trimming shortened V by 6 bases and J by 4 bases, and 13 bases separated the two germline ends. The germline V gene has CDR1 DFQATT and CDR2 SNEGSKA (reference sequence). CDR3 bases: TGCAGTGCCCCCTCAGGCTTTTACGAGCAGTACTTC. The encoded protein is CSAPSGFYEQYF.

This CDR3 reads CASSQPQGANYGYTF. The CDR3 coding sequence is TGTGCCAGCAGTCAACCACAGGGAGCTAACTATGGCTACACCTTC. J is TRBJ1-2 and V is TRBV7-9; perhaps TRBD1 as D (6 bases). Trimming stripped 6 bases from V and 0 bases from J, with 14 bases between. Germline V gene sequence: CDR1 SEHNR, CDR2 FQNEAQ (reference sequence). This CDR3 is built from 15 residues.

V usage is TRBV27 and J usage is TRBJ1-2; maybe TRBD1 (5 bases). Trimming removed 5 bases at V and 3 bases at J, with 10 bases between. This CDR3 region has 13 residues. CDR1 and CDR2 from the germline V gene are MNHEY and SMNVEV (reference sequence). The CDR3 sequence is CASSRGTYYGYTF. CDR3 nucleotide sequence: TGTGCCAGCAGTCGGGGGACTTACTATGGCTACACCTTC.

The rearrangement joins TRBV6-2 or TRBV6-3 to TRBJ2-1; no clear D gene. Germline V gives CDR1 MNHEY, CDR2 SVGEGT. Trimming took off 0 bases at V and 1 base at J, with 10 bases between the two ends. This CDR3 has 16 residues. Here the CDR3 reads CASSYSSSNSYNEQFF. In DNA form, the CDR3 reads TGTGCCAGCAGTTACTCGAGCAGCAATTCCTACAATGAGCAGTTCTTC.

J is TRBJ2-1 and V is TRBV5-1, with 8 bases identical to TRBD2. The V gene's germline CDR1 is SGHRS and CDR2 YFSETQ. Germline trimming cut 7 bases from V and 9 bases from J; bases unmatched to any gene: 12. The CDR3 contains 14 residues. DNA for the CDR3: TGCGCCAGCGGCGGGCGGGGGGCCCCAAGTGAGCAGTTCTTC. Translating it yields CASGGRGAPSEQFF.

Many counts were recorded for this clonotype. One end of the junction is discordant with germline, which a read error may explain. This sequence joins TRBV6-5 and TRBJ2-7; weak D call: TRBD2 (6 bases). CDR1 MNHEY and CDR2 SVGAGI come from the germline V gene. This CDR3 is built from 14 residues. For the CDR3, the DNA is TGCGCCAGTTCGTATGGTAGCGGAACCTACGAGCAGTACTTC. This gives the protein CASSYGSGTYEQYF.

J is TRBJ2-1 and V is TRBV15, with D possibly TRBD1 on 5 matching bases. This CDR3 has 16 residues. Trimming cost V 5 bases and J 7 bases, with 21 bases left between them. Germline lookup yields CDR1 LNHNV and CDR2 YYDKDF (reference sequence). Written as DNA, the CDR3 is TGTGCCACCAGCTCGTACGATCCGCATCCAGGGAATGAGCAGTTCTTC. It codes for CATSSYDPHPGNEQFF.

This clonotype has only one observation. V usage is TRBV5-6 and J usage is TRBJ2-1, with a tentative D call TRBD1 (5 bases). The CDR3 has 16 residues. The V gene's germline CDR1 is SGHDT and CDR2 YYEEEE. V was trimmed by 1 base and J by 0 bases, leaving 11 bases between them. The CDR3 DNA reads TGTGCCAGCAGCTTGATCGGACAAAGCTCCTACAATGAGCAGTTCTTC. Its translation is CASSLIGQSSYNEQFF.